This TCR beta chain was captured in a study of blood T cell repertoires in COVID-19. Per the germline V gene, CDR1 is KGHSH and CDR2 is LQKENI. This CDR3 is 18 amino acids long. V trimming: 2 bases; J trimming: 2 bases; junction bases outside the gene matches: 11. Only in-frame clones appear in the TCRdb table, and some are missing; sequencing was by immunoSEQ multiplex PCR. This sample carries roughly 100,000 clones, roughly 80% of them seen once, and the ten largest clones take 3.3%. Material for sequencing was peripheral blood. The rearrangement links TRBV18 to TRBJ2-4, with 8 bases fitting TRBD1. This clonotype originated in a woman of 80 years or more with active or convalescent COVID-19. CDR3 amino acids: CASSPFQGAGSSKNIQYF. The CDR3 region has the DNA TGTGCCAGCTCACCATTTCAGGGGGCGGGCTCGTCCAAAAACATTCAGTACTTC. Using reference TRBV18 and TRBJ2-4 for the parts outside the CDR3, the full variable domain is NAGVMQNPRHLVRRRGQEARLRCSPMKGHSHVYWYRQLPEEGLKFMVYLQKENIIDESGMPKERFSAEFPKEGPSILRIQQVVRGDSAAYFCASSPFQGAGSSKNIQYFGAGTRLSVL.